The entry that follows covers one T cell receptor beta chain sequence. Its antigen remains unknown. The sample originates from a study of OX40 agonist ivuxolimab in advanced cancers. In the study overall: Averaging 60 years in age, with a range of roughly 20 to 80, the cohort was about 86% male.

Assay used: immunoSEQ multiplex PCR; TCRdb lists only in-frame clones, some missing. This table has approximately 90,000 clones, around 87% appearing once. At baseline, cycle 4 day 1, and cycle 7 day 1, blood was sampled. Trimming took off 0 bases at V and 2 bases at J, with 9 bases between the two ends. Germline V lookup: CDR1 SGDLS, CDR2 YYNGEE. The CDR3 runs to 15 residues. The study, taken as a whole, reports: Among the lowest peripheral clonal expansion occurred in 0.1-3.0 mg/kg partial responders.

The V and J genes are TRBV9 and TRBJ2-1; tentative D call: TRBD1 (5 bases). This TCR was sampled from an adult with an advanced solid tumor such as melanoma, head and neck, liver or kidney cancer. Sequenced here: CD4+ or CD8+ T cells sorted from blood, sampled in a trial of the OX40 agonist ivuxolimab. The CDR3 region has the DNA TGTGCCAGCAGCGTAGCGCTAGGGGCCTACAATGAGCAGTTCTTC. This gives the protein CASSVALGAYNEQFF.